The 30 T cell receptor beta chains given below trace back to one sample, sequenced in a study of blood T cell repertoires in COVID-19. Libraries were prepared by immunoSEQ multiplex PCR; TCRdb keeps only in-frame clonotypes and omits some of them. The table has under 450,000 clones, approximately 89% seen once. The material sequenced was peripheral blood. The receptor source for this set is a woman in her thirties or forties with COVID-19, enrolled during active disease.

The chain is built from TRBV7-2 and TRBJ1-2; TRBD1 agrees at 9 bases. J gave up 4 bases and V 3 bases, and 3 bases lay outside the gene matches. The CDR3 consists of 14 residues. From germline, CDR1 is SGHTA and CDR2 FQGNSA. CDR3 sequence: CASSFTGGGYGYTF. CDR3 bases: TGTGCCAGCAGCTTTACAGGGGGCGGCTATGGCTACACCTTC. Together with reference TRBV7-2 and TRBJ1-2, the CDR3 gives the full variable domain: GAGVSQSPSNKVTEKGKDVELRCDPISGHTALYWYRQSLGQGLEFLIYFQGNSAPDKSGLPSDRFSAERTGGSVSTLTIQRTQQEDSAVYLCASSFTGGGYGYTFGSGTRLTVV.

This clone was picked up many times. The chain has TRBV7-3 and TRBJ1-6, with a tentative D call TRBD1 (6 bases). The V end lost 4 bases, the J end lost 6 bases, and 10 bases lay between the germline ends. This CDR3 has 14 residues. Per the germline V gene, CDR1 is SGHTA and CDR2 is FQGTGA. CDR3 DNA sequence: TGTGCCAGCAGCTCACAGGGTACTAATTCACCCCTCCACTTT. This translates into CASSSQGTNSPLHF. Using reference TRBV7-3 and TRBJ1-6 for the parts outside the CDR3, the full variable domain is GAGVSQTPSNKVTEKGKYVELRCDPISGHTALYWYRQSLGQGPEFLIYFQGTGAADDSGLPNDRFFAVRPEGSVSTLKIQRTERGDSAVYLCASSSQGTNSPLHFGNGTRLTVT.

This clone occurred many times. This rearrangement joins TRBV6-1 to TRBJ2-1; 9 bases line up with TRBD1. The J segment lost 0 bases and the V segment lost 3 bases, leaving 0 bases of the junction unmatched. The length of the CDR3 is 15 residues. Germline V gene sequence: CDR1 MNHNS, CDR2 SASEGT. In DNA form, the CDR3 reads TGTGCCAGCAGTGAGACAGGGGGCTCCTACAATGAGCAGTTCTTC. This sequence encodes CASSETGGSYNEQFF.

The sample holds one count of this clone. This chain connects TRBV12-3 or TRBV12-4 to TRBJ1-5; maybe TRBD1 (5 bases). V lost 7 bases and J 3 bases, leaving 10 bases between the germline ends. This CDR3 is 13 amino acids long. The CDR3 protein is CASNGHLNQPQHF. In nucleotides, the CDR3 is TGTGCCAGCAATGGACACCTCAATCAGCCCCAGCATTTT.

The CDR3 DNA sequence: TGCGCCAGCAGCTTATTCGGACAGGGTGAGACTGAAGCTTTCTTT. Translating gives CASSLFGQGETEAFF. The V call is TRBV5-1, the J call TRBJ1-1; 8 bases line up with TRBD1. The J segment lost 5 bases and the V segment lost 2 bases, leaving 8 bases of the junction unmatched. Germline-derived CDR1 and CDR2 are SGHRS and YFSETQ. The CDR3 length is 15 residues.

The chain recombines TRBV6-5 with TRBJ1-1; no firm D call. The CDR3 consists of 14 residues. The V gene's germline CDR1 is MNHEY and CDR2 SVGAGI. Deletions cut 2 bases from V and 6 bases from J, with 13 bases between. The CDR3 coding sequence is TGTGCCAGCAGTTACGTTACTGGACTGGCTGAAGCTTTCTTT. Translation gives CASSYVTGLAEAFF.

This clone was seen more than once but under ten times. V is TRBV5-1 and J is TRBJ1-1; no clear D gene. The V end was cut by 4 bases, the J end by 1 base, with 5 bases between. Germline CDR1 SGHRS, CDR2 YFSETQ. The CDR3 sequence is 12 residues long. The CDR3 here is CASSGQNTEAFF. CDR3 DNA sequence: TGCGCCAGCAGCGGGCAGAACACTGAAGCTTTCTTT.

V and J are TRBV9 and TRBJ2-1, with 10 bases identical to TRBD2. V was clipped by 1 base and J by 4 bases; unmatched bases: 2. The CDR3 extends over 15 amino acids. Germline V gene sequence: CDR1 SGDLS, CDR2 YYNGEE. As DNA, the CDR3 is TGTGCCAGCAGCGTAACAGCGGGAGGGTACAATGAGCAGTTCTTC. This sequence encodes CASSVTAGGYNEQFF.

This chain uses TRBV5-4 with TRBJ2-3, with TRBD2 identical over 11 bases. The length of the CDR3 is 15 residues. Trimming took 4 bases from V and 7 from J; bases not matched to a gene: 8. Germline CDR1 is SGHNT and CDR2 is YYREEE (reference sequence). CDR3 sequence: CASSVPGLADHTQYF. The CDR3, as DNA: TGTGCCAGCAGCGTCCCGGGACTAGCGGACCATACGCAGTATTTT.

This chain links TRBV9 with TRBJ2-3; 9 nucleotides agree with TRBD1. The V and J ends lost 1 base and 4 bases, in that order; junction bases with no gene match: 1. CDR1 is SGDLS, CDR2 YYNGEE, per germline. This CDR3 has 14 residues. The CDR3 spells CASSVRTGADTQYF. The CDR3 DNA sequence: TGTGCCAGCAGCGTAAGGACAGGGGCAGATACGCAGTATTTT.

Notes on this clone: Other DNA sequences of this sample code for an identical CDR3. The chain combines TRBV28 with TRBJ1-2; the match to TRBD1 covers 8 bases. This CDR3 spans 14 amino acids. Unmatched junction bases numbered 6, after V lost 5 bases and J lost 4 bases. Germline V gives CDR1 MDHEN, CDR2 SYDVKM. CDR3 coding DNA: TGTGCCAGCAGTGCCGGGACAGGTGCCTATGGCTACACCTTC. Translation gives CASSAGTGAYGYTF.

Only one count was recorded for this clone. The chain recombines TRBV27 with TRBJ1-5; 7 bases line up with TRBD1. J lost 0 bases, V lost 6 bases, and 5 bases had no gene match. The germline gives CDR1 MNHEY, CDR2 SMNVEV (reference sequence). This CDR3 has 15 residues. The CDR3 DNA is TGTGCCAGCAGAGTCAACAGGGGTAGCAATCAGCCCCAGCATTTT. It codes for CASRVNRGSNQPQHF.

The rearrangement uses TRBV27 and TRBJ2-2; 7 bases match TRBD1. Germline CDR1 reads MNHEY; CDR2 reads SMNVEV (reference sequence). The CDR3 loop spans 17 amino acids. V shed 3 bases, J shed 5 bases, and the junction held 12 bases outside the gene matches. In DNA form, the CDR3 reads TGTGCCAGCAGTTTTGGAACAGGGGCTAGATGGACCGGGGAGCTGTTTTTT. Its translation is CASSFGTGARWTGELFF.

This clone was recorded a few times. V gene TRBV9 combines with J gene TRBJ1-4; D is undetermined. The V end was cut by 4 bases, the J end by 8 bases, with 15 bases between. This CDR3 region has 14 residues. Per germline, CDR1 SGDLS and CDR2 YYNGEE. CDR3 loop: CASSPRVGWEKLFF. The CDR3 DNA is TGTGCCAGCAGCCCCCGGGTCGGGTGGGAAAAACTGTTTTTT.

The CDR3 region has the DNA TGTGCCAGCGGCTTGACCTTGGGCACAGACACAGATACGCAGTATTTT. Translation gives CASGLTLGTDTDTQYF. V usage is TRBV27 and J usage is TRBJ2-3; D unclear. CDR1 and CDR2 (germline): MNHEY, SMNVEV (reference sequence). V was pared by 8 bases and J by 2 bases, with 20 bases between. The CDR3 is made up of 16 amino acids.

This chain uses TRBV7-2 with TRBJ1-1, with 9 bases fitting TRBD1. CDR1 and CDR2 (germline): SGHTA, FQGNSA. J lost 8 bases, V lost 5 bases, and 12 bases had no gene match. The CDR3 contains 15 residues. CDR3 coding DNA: TGTGCCAGCAGCATCGGGACAGGGTGGGGGAGGGAAGCTTTCTTT. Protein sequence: CASSIGTGWGREAFF.

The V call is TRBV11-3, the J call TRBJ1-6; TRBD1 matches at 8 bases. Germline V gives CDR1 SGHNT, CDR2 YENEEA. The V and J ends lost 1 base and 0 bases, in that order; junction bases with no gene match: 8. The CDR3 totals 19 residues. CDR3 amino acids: CASSLGRQGPSSYNSPLHF. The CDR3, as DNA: TGTGCCAGCAGCTTAGGGCGACAGGGGCCTAGCTCCTATAATTCACCCCTCCACTTT.

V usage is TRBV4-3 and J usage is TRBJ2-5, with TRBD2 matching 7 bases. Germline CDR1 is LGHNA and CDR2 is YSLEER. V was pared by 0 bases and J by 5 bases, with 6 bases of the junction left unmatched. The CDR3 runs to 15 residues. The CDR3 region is CASSQDWQGGETQYF. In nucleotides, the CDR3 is TGCGCCAGCAGCCAAGATTGGCAGGGAGGGGAGACCCAGTACTTC.

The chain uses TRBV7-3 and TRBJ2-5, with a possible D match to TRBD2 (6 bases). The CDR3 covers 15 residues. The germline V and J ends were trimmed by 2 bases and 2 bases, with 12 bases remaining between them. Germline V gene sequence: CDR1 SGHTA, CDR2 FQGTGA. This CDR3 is CASSLGGAGQETQYF. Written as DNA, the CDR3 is TGTGCCAGCAGCTTAGGAGGGGCCGGGCAAGAGACCCAGTACTTC.

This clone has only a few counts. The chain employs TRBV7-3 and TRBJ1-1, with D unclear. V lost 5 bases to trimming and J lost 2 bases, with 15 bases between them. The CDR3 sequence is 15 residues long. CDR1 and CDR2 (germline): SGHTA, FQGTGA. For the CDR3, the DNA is TGTGCCAGCAGCCCAAGTCTTCAGGAAAACACTGAAGCTTTCTTT. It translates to CASSPSLQENTEAFF.

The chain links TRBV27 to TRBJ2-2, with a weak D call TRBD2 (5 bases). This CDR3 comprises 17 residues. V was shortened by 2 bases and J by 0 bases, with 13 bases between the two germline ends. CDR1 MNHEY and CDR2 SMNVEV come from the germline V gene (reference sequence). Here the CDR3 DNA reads TGTGCCAGCAGTTTAGGGTTGAGGGCGACGAACACCGGGGAGCTGTTTTTT. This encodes CASSLGLRATNTGELFF.

The CDR3 DNA sequence: TGTGCCAGCACTGACAGGGGAGAAGAAGCTGGAAACACCATATATTTT. It encodes CASTDRGEEAGNTIYF. The V and J genes are TRBV2 and TRBJ1-3; 8 nucleotides align to TRBD1. Germline-derived CDR1 and CDR2 are SNHLY and FYNNEI. The CDR3 has 16 amino acids. Germline trimming cut 7 bases from V and 2 bases from J; bases unmatched to any gene: 10.

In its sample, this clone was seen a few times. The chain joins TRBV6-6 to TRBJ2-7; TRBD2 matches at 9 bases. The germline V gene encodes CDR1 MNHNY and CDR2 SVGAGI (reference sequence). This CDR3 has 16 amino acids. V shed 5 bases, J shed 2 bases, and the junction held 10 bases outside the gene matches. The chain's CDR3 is CASSRRSASGTYEQYF. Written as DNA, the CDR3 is TGTGCCAGCAGTCGTCGTTCGGCTAGCGGGACCTACGAGCAGTACTTC.

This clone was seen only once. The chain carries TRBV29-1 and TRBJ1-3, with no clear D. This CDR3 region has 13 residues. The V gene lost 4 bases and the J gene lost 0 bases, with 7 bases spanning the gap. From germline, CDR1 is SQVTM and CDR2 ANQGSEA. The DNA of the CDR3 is TGCAGCGTTGTGCCTATCTCTGGAAACACCATATATTTT. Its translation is CSVVPISGNTIYF. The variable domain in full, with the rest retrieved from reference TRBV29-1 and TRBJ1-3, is SAVISQKPSRDICQRGTSLTIQCQVDSQVTMMFWYRQQPGQSLTLIATANQGSEATYESGFVIDKFPISRPNLTFSTLTVSNMSPEDSSIYLCSVVPISGNTIYFGEGSWLTVV.

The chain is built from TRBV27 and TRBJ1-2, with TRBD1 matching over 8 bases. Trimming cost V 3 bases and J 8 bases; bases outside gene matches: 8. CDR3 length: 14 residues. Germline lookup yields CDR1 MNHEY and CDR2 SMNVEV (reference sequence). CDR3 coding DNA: TGTGCCAGCAGTTTGGACAGGGAGGGACGCGGCTACACCTTC. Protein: CASSLDREGRGYTF.

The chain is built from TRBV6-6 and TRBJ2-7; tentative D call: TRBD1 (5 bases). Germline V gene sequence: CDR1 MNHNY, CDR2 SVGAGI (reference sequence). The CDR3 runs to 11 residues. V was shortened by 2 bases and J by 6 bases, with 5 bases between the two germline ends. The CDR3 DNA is TGTGCCAGCAGTTACAGGGGCGAGCAGTACTTC. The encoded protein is CASSYRGEQYF.

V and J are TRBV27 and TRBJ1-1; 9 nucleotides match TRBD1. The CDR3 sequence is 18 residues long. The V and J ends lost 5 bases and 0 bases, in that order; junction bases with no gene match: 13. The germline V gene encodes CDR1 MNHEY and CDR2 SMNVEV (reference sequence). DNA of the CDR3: TGTGCCAGCAGTCCGGGCCCGGGACAGGGTTTTTTGAACACTGAAGCTTTCTTT. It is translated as CASSPGPGQGFLNTEAFF.

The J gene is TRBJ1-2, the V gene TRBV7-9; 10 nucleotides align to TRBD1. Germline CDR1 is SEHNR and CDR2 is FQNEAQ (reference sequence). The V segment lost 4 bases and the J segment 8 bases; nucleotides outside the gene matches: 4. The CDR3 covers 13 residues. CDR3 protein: CASSSGTGVGYTF. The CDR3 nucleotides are TGTGCCAGCAGCTCGGGGACAGGGGTAGGCTACACCTTC.

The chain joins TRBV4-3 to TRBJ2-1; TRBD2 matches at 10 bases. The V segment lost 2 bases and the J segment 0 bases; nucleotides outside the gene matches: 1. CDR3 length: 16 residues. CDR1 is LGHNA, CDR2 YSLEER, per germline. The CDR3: CASSQSGGGSYNEQFF. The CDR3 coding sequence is TGCGCCAGCAGCCAAAGCGGGGGGGGCTCCTACAATGAGCAGTTCTTC.

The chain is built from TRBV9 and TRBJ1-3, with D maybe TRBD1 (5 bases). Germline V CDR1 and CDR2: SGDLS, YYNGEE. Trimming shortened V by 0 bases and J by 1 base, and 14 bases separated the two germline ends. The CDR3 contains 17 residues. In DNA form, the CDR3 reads TGTGCCAGCAGCGTAGGCGTTGCCAGGGTGTCTGGAAACACCATATATTTT. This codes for CASSVGVARVSGNTIYF.